This TCR beta chain was obtained from a study of beta chain features in type 1 diabetes. Across the whole study: Examination covered almost 110,000,000 sorted cells spanning all samples.

General study points: Researchers reported that naive, central memory and Treg TCRB repertoires appeared more similar in patients than in healthy donors.

Via CD45RO/CCR7/CD25/CD127/CD95/CD27, cells of the CD4+ naive, central memory, regulatory and stem cell-like memory subsets were sorted. The CDR3 runs 15 residues. V was clipped by 5 bases and J by 1 base; unmatched bases: 6. Germline V gives CDR1 SGHRS, CDR2 YFSETQ. Expressed TCRB transcripts were sequenced, since all the RNA that had been isolated was reverse transcribed. Naive, central memory and regulatory T cell samples averaged around 3.9 million immunoSEQ reads each. TCRdb's table, derived via immunoSEQ multiplex PCR, lists solely in-frame clones and lacks some. The data show about 350,000 clones, roughly 21% seen once. This clone came up a few times. Its antigen is as yet unknown. Other nucleotide sequences in the sample specify the same CDR3.

The TCR comes from a woman under 30 in good health. The chain employs TRBV5-1 and TRBJ1-1, with TRBD1 matching 9 bases. Material for sequencing was naive CD4+ T cells from blood. The CDR3, as DNA: TGCGCCAGCAGTTCCCTGGGACAGGGGAACACTGAAGCTTTCTTT. Amino acid sequence: CASSSLGQGNTEAFF.